This TCR beta chain was found in a study of vaccination and CD4 T cells after COVID-19. Sequence data for DNA of cultured CD4+ T cells were generated by the Oncomine TCR Beta short-read assay. TCRdb re-analysed the PCR reads in MiXCR, keeping a single row per CDR3 protein. The repertoire has over 10,000 distinct CDR3 sequences, 44% of them found once; the top ten carry 15% to 20%. This CDR3 has 13 residues. Per the germline V gene, CDR1 is SQVTM and CDR2 is ANQGSEA. The J segment lost 3 bases and the V segment lost 4 bases, leaving 3 bases of the junction unmatched. A word on this clonotype: The antigen is not known.

Treatment here: approximately nine-day PBMC culture with coronavirus spike peptide pools or control peptides (ViraFEST assay). The TCR was taken from a human donor with COVID-19. The sequencing input was cultured CD4+ T cells from blood. The chain joins TRBV29-1 to TRBJ2-7, with 10 bases matching TRBD1. For the CDR3, the DNA is TGCAGCGTTGGTGGGGACAGGGGCTACGAGCAGTACTTC. The encoded protein is CSVGGDRGYEQYF.